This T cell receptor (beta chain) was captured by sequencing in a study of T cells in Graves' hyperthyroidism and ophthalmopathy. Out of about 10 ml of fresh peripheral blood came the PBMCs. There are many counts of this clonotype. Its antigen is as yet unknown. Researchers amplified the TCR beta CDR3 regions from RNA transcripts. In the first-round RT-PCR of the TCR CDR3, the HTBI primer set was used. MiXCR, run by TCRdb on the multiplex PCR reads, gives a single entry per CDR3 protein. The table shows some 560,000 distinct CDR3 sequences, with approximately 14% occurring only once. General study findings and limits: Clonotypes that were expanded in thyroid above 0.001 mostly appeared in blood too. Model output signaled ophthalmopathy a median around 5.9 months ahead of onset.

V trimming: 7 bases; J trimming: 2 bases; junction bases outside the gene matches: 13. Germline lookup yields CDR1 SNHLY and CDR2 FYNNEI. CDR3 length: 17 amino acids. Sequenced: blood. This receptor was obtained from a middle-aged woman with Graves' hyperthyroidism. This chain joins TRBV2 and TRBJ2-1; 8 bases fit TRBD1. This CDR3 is CASTPDRGLTTYNEQFF. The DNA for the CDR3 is TGTGCCAGCACCCCCGACAGGGGACTTACTACCTACAATGAGCAGTTCTTC.